This TCR beta chain came from a study of early T cells in non-severe SARS-CoV-2 infection. About the study: Chains were not paired, and sequencing was done on bulk RNA from unsorted whole blood. Findings and limits, study-wide: A preference for anti-spike CD8 responses marked VDJdb matching, which missed private and CD4 specificities.

This clonotype was recorded many times. Its specificity is not known. TCRdb redid the calling of the 5' RACE reads with MiXCR, one entry per CDR3 protein. The table has over 25,000 distinct CDR3 sequences, 9.5% to 10% seen once; the top ten hold roughly an eighth. This CDR3 is built from 16 residues. Per germline, CDR1 KGHDR and CDR2 SFDVKD. Trimming at V came to 0 bases and at J to 2 bases, leaving 3 bases not matched to a gene. The rearrangement links TRBV24-1 to TRBJ2-1; 7 positions agree with TRBD2. This TCR was recovered from an adult who was a healthcare worker with PCR-confirmed SARS-CoV-2 infection or an uninfected control (not recorded which). The sequenced material came from whole blood. The CDR3 reads CATSDLWGGTYNEQFF. CDR3 coding DNA: TGTGCCACCAGTGATTTGTGGGGGGGGACCTACAATGAGCAGTTCTTC.